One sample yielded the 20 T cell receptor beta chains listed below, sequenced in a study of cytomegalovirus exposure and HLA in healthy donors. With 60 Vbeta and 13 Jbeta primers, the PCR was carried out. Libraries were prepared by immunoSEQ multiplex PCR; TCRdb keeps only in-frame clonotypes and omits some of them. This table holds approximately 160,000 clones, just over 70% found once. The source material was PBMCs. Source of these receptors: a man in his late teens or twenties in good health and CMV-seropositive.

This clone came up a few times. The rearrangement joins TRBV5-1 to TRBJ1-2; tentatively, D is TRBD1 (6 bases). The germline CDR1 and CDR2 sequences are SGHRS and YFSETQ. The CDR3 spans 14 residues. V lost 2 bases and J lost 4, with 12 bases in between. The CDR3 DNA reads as TGCGCCAGCAGCTTTGGGGACATCGGCTATGGCTACACCTTC. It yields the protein CASSFGDIGYGYTF.

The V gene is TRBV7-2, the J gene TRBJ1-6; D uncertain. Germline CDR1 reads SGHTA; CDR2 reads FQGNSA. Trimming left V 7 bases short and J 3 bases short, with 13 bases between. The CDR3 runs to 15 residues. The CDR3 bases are TGTGCCAGCACTCGGGGTACGCTCTATAATTCACCCCTCCACTTT. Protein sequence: CASTRGTLYNSPLHF.

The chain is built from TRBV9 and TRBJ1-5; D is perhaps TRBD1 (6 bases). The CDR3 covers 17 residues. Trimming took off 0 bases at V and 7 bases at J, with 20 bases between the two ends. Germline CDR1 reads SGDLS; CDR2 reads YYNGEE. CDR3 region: CASSVDWDNWVTQPQHF. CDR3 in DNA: TGTGCCAGCAGCGTAGACTGGGACAACTGGGTAACCCAGCCCCAGCATTTT.

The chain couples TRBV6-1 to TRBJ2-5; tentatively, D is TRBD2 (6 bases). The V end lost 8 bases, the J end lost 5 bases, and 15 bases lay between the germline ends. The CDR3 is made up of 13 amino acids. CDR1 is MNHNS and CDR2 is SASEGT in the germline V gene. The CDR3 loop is CASGAGTAETQYF. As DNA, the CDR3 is TGTGCCAGCGGTGCTGGGACTGCGGAGACCCAGTACTTC.

CDR3 nucleotide sequence: TGTGCCAGCAGTGGGACAGGGGACTATGGCTACACCTTC. Translated: CASSGTGDYGYTF. The V and J genes are TRBV2 and TRBJ1-2; 9 bases align to TRBD1. In germline, CDR1 is SNHLY, CDR2 FYNNEI. This CDR3 spans 13 amino acids. After removal of 4 bases from V and 3 bases from J, the junction contained 0 bases not matched to a gene.

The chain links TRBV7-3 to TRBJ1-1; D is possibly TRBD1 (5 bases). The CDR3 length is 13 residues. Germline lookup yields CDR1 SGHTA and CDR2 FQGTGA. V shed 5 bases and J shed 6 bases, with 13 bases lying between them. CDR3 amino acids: CASSRIGVAEAFF. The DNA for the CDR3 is TGTGCCAGCAGCCGCATAGGGGTGGCTGAAGCTTTCTTT.

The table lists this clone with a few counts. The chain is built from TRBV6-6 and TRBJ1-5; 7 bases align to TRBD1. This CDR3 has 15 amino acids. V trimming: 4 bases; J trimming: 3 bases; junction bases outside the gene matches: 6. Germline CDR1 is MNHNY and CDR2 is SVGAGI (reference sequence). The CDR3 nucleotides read TGTGCCAGCAGTTTCCACGGGACAGTCAATCAGCCCCAGCATTTT. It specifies CASSFHGTVNQPQHF.

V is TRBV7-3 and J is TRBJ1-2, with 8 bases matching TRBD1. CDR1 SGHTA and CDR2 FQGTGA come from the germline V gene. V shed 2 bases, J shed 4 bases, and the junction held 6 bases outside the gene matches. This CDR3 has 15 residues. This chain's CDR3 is CASSLGPQGAYGYTF. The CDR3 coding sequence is TGTGCCAGCAGCTTAGGTCCGCAGGGGGCCTATGGCTACACCTTC. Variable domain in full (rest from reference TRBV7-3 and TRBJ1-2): GAGVSQTPSNKVTEKGKYVELRCDPISGHTALYWYRQSLGQGPEFLIYFQGTGAADDSGLPNDRFFAVRPEGSVSTLKIQRTERGDSAVYLCASSLGPQGAYGYTFGSGTRLTVV.

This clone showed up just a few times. The CDR3 DNA reads TGTGCCAGCAGCTTGGGACAGGGGGGGACCACCTTC. Amino acid sequence: CASSLGQGGTTF. The chain uses TRBV5-4 and TRBJ1-2; 9 bases align to TRBD1. V trimming: 0 bases; J trimming: 13 bases; junction bases outside the gene matches: 4. The CDR3 runs to 12 residues. Germline CDR1 and CDR2: SGHNT and YYREEE (reference sequence). Supplemented by reference TRBV5-4 and TRBJ1-2, the full variable domain reads ETGVTQSPTHLIKTRGQQVTLRCSSQSGHNTVSWYQQALGQGPQFIFQYYREEENGRGNFPPRFSGLQFPNYSSELNVNALELDDSALYLCASSLGQGGTTFGSGTRLTVV.

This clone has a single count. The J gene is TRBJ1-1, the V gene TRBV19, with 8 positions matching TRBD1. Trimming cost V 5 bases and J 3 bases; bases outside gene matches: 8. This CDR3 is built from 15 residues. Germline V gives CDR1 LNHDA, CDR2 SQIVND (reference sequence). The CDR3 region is CASSLYRGRHTEAFF. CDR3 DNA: TGTGCCAGTAGTTTATACAGGGGGAGACACACTGAAGCTTTCTTT. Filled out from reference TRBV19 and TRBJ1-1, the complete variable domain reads DGGITQSPKYLFRKEGQNVTLSCEQNLNHDAMYWYRQDPGQGLRLIYYSQIVNDFQKGDIAEGYSVSREKKESFPLTVTSAQKNPTAFYLCASSLYRGRHTEAFFGQGTRLTVV.

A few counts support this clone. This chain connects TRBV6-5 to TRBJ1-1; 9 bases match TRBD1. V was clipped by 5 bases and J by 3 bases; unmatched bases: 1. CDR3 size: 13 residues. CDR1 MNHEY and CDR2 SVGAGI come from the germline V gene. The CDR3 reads CASSRTGDTEAFF. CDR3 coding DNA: TGTGCCAGCAGTCGGACAGGGGACACTGAAGCTTTCTTT.

The CDR3 protein is CASSTATGGGGYTF. CDR3 in DNA: TGTGCCAGCAGCACCGCGACAGGTGGAGGCGGCTACACCTTC. The chain recombines TRBV5-6 with TRBJ1-2, with D possibly TRBD1 on 6 matching bases. There are 14 residues in the CDR3. V was cut by 4 bases and J by 8 bases, with 18 bases left in between. Looked up from germline, CDR1 is SGHDT and CDR2 is YYEEEE.

The chain's CDR3 is CASSLVTGTQSEAFF. Written as DNA, the CDR3 is TGTGCCAGCAGCTTAGTTACAGGGACACAGAGTGAAGCTTTCTTT. The J gene is TRBJ1-1, the V gene TRBV7-6; possible D gene TRBD1, 6 bases. CDR1 and CDR2 from the germline V gene are SGHVS and FNYEAQ. Trimming took 1 base from V and 7 from J, leaving 16 bases between them. CDR3 length: 15 amino acids.

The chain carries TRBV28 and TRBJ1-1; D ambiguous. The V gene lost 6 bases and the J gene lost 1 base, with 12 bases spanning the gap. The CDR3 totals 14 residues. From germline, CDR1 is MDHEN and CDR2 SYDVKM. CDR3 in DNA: TGTGCCAGCAGCCTCGCGGCCGCGAACACTGAAGCTTTCTTT. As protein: CASSLAAANTEAFF.

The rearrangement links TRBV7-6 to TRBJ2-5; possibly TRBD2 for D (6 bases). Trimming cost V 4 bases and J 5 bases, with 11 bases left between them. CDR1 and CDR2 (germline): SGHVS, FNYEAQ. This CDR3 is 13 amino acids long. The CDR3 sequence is CASSSGRGETQYF. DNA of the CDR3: TGTGCCAGCAGCTCGGGACGGGGGGAGACCCAGTACTTC.

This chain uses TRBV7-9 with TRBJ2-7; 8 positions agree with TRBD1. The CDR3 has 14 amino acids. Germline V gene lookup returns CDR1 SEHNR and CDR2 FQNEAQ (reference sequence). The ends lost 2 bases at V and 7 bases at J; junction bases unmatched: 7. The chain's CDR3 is CASSLPGGAWEQYV. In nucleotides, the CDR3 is TGTGCCAGCAGCTTACCAGGGGGCGCCTGGGAGCAGTACGTC.

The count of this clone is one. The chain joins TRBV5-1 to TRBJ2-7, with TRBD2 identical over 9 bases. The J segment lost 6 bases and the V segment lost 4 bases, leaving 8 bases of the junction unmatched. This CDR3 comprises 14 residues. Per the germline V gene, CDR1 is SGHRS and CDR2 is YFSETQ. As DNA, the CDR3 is TGCGCCAGCAGCCCGGGTGCGGGGGGGCGCGAGCAGTACGTC. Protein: CASSPGAGGREQYV.

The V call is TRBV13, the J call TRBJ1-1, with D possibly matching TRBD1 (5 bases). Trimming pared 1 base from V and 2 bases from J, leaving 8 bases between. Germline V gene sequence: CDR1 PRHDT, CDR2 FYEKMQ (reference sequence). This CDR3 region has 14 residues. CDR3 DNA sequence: TGTGCCAGCAGCTTAGCCCAGGGTAACACTGAAGCTTTCTTT. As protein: CASSLAQGNTEAFF.

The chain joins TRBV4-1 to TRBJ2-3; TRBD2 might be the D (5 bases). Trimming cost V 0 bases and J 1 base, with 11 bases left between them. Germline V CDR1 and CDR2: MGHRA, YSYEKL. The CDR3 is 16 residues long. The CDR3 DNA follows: TGCGCCAGCAGCCAAGATGGGCCGAGGGGCACAGATACGCAGTATTTT. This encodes CASSQDGPRGTDTQYF.

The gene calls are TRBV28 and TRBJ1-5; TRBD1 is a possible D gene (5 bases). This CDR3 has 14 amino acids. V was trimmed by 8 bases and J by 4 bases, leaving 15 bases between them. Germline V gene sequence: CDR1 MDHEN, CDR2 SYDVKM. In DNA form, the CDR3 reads TGTGCCAGCCTCCTTCGGCAGGGAAATCAGCCCCAGCATTTT. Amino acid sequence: CASLLRQGNQPQHF.